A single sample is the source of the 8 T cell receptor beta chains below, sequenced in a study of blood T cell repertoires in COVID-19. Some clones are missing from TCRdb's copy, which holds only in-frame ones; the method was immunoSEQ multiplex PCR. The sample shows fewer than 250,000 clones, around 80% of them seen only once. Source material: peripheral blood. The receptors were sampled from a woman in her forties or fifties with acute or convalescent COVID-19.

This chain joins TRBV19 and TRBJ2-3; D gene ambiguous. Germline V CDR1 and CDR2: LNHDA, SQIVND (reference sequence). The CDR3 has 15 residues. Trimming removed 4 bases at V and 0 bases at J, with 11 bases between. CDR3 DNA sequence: TGTGCCAGTAGTAACCGTGATCGGAGCACAGATACGCAGTATTTT. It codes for CASSNRDRSTDTQYF.

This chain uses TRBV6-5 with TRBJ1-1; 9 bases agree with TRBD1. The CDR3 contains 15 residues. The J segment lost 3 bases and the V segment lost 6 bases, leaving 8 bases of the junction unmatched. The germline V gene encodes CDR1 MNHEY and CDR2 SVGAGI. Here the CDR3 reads CASSRSGQGHTEAFF. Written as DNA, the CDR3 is TGTGCCAGCAGCCGATCCGGACAGGGGCACACTGAAGCTTTCTTT.

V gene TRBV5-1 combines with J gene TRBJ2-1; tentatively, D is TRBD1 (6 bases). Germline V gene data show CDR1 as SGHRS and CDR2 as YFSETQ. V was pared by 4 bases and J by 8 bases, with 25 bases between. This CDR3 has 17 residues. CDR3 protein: CASSKERLGLKGDEQFF. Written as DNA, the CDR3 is TGCGCCAGCAGCAAGGAACGCCTAGGTTTAAAGGGGGATGAGCAGTTCTTC.

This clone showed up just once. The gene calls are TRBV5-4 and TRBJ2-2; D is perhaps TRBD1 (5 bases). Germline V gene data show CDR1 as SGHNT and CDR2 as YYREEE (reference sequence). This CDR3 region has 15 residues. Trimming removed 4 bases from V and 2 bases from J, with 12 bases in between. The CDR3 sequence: CASSDSRKNTGELFF. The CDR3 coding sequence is TGTGCCAGCAGCGACAGTAGAAAAAACACCGGGGAGCTGTTTTTT.

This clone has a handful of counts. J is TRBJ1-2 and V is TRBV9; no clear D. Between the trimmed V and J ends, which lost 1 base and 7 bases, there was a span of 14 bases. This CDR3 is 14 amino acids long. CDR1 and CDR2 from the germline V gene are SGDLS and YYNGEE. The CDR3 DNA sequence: TGTGCCAGCAGCGTATTCGAGGGAGAAACTGGCTACACCTTC. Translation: CASSVFEGETGYTF.

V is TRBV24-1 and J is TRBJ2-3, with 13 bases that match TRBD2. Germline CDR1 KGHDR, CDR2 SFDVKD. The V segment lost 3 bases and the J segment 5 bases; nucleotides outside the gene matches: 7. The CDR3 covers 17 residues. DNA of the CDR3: TGTGCCACCAGTGATCGGACTAGCGGGAGATTAAAAGATACGCAGTATTTT. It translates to CATSDRTSGRLKDTQYF.

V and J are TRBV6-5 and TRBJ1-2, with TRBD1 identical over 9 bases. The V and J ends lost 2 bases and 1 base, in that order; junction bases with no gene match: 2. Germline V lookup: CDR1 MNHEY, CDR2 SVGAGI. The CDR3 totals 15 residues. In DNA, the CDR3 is TGTGCCAGCAGTTACCGGACAGGGGATAACTATGGCTACACCTTC. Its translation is CASSYRTGDNYGYTF.

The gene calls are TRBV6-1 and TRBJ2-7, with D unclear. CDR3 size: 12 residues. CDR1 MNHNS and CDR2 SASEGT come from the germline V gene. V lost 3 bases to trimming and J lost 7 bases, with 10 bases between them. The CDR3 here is CASSEIMREQYF. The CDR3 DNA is TGTGCCAGCAGTGAGATAATGAGGGAGCAGTACTTC.